These 23 T cell receptor beta chains originate from one sample sequenced in a study of blood T cell repertoires in COVID-19. Produced via immunoSEQ multiplex PCR; TCRdb's table is partial and in-frame only. The table has about 120,000 clones, around nine tenths seen once. Material: peripheral blood. These receptors originate from a woman in her 70s with COVID-19, enrolled during active disease.

This clone has just one count. The chain recombines TRBV30 with TRBJ1-2, with D unresolved. The CDR3 is made up of 13 amino acids. CDR1 is GTSNPN, CDR2 SVGIG, per germline (reference sequence). The V gene lost 4 bases and the J gene lost 6 bases, with 15 bases spanning the gap. CDR3: CAWKGGSRDGYTF. The CDR3 region has the DNA TGTGCCTGGAAGGGAGGGAGTCGGGATGGCTACACCTTC.

The chain recombines TRBV30 with TRBJ1-1, with 7 bases lining up with TRBD1. In germline, CDR1 is GTSNPN, CDR2 SVGIG (reference sequence). CDR3 length: 13 amino acids. J was trimmed by 0 bases and V by 4 bases; bases with no gene match: 2. The CDR3 is CAWKTGMNTEAFF. The CDR3, as DNA: TGTGCCTGGAAGACAGGGATGAACACTGAAGCTTTCTTT.

This clone has just one count. V is TRBV15 and J is TRBJ2-3, with D possibly TRBD2 on 6 matching bases. This CDR3 has 16 residues. Between the trimmed V and J ends, which lost 3 bases and 2 bases, there was a span of 15 bases. CDR1 and CDR2 from the germline V gene are LNHNV and YYDKDF (reference sequence). CDR3 region: CATSRESTGVTDTQYF. Here the CDR3 DNA reads TGTGCCACCAGCAGGGAAAGTACGGGGGTCACAGATACGCAGTATTTT.

This chain joins TRBV6-5 and TRBJ1-6, with D unclear. This CDR3 region has 14 residues. Germline V gene data show CDR1 as MNHEY and CDR2 as SVGAGI. Trimming took 8 bases from V and 5 from J, leaving 13 bases between them. This CDR3 is CASLWESHNSPLHF. The CDR3 region has the DNA TGTGCCAGCCTCTGGGAGAGCCATAATTCACCCCTCCACTTT.

The chain has TRBV5-4 and TRBJ2-7; the match to TRBD1 covers 9 bases. V lost 1 base and J lost 7; bases outside the gene matches: 6. Germline CDR1 is SGHNT and CDR2 is YYREEE (reference sequence). This CDR3 region has 14 residues. In nucleotides, the CDR3 is TGTGCCAGCAGCTTGAGGACAGGGGATCCGGAGCAGTACTTC. It encodes CASSLRTGDPEQYF.

This clone was seen a few times. J is TRBJ1-5 and V is TRBV5-5; D is undetermined. CDR1 is SGHKS, CDR2 YYEKEE, per germline (reference sequence). The length of the CDR3 is 13 residues. Trimming shortened V by 3 bases and J by 4 bases, and 8 bases separated the two germline ends. Here the CDR3 reads CASSSRVNQPQHF. For the CDR3, the DNA is TGTGCCAGCAGCTCCCGGGTGAATCAGCCCCAGCATTTT.

The chain joins TRBV11-2 to TRBJ2-1; D possibly corresponds to TRBD2 (5 bases). This CDR3 region has 15 residues. From germline, CDR1 is SGHAT and CDR2 FQNNGV. Trimming stripped 4 bases from V and 7 bases from J, with 17 bases between. In DNA, the CDR3 is TGTGCCAGCAGCTATCTGAGGGCGGAGTATAATGAGCAGTTCTTC. Translation gives CASSYLRAEYNEQFF.

This clone was picked up one time. The V and J genes are TRBV5-1 and TRBJ2-2, with D maybe TRBD2 (5 bases). In germline, CDR1 is SGHRS, CDR2 YFSETQ. The CDR3 contains 15 residues. With 0 bases removed from V and 3 bases from J, the gap between germline ends came to 9 bases. The CDR3 region is CASSLGGHDTGELFF. The CDR3 DNA reads TGCGCCAGCAGCTTGGGAGGGCATGACACCGGGGAGCTGTTTTTT. Based on the CDR3 plus reference TRBV5-1 and TRBJ2-2, the full variable domain is KAGVTQTPRYLIKTRGQQVTLSCSPISGHRSVSWYQQTPGQGLQFLFEYFSETQRNKGNFPGRFSGRQFSNSRSEMNVSTLELGDSALYLCASSLGGHDTGELFFGEGSRLTVL.

V usage is TRBV7-9 and J usage is TRBJ1-2; 7 bases map to TRBD1. The CDR3 loop spans 16 amino acids. Germline values: CDR1 SEHNR, CDR2 FQNEAQ (reference sequence). Trimming removed 0 bases from V and 1 base from J; junction bases left unmatched: 5. DNA of the CDR3: TGTGCCAGCAGCTTAGCGGGCAGGGGGAGTAACTATGGCTACACCTTC. Translating it yields CASSLAGRGSNYGYTF. Together with reference TRBV7-9 and TRBJ1-2, the CDR3 gives the full variable domain: DTGVSQNPRHKITKRGQNVTFRCDPISEHNRLYWYRQTLGQGPEFLTYFQNEAQLEKSRLLSDRFSAERPKGSFSTLEIQRTEQGDSAMYLCASSLAGRGSNYGYTFGSGTRLTVV.

In its sample, this clone was seen many times. This chain joins TRBV6-6 and TRBJ1-3; a weak D match, TRBD1 (5 bases). V dropped 2 bases and J dropped 4 bases, with 15 bases sitting between them. CDR1 MNHNY and CDR2 SVGAGI come from the germline V gene (reference sequence). The CDR3 loop spans 16 amino acids. The CDR3 region has the DNA TGTGCCAGCAGTTACGGGGCGGGAGAGGAAGGAAACACCATATATTTT. Amino acid sequence: CASSYGAGEEGNTIYF.

J is TRBJ1-6 and V is TRBV5-6; TRBD1 agrees at 10 bases. CDR3 length: 16 residues. Germline CDR1 and CDR2: SGHDT and YYEEEE. V shed 3 bases, J shed 4 bases, and the junction held 4 bases outside the gene matches. The CDR3 spells CASSWDRGEYNSPLHF. CDR3 DNA sequence: TGTGCCAGCAGCTGGGACAGGGGCGAGTATAATTCACCCCTCCACTTT. The whole variable domain, remainder taken from reference TRBV5-6 and TRBJ1-6, is DAGVTQSPTHLIKTRGQQVTLRCSPKSGHDTVSWYQQALGQGPQFIFQYYEEEERQRGNFPDRFSGHQFPNYSSELNVNALLLGDSALYLCASSWDRGEYNSPLHFGNGTRLTVT.

This clone was found once. The J gene is TRBJ2-2, the V gene TRBV18; TRBD2 might be the D (7 bases). Germline lookup yields CDR1 KGHSH and CDR2 LQKENI. This CDR3 region has 16 residues. V lost 2 bases and J lost 6, with 16 bases in between. In DNA form, the CDR3 reads TGTGCCAGCTCACCAATGCCGGGGGGCTCCCCCGGGGAGCTGTTTTTT. It yields the protein CASSPMPGGSPGELFF. Filled out from reference TRBV18 and TRBJ2-2, the complete variable domain reads NAGVMQNPRHLVRRRGQEARLRCSPMKGHSHVYWYRQLPEEGLKFMVYLQKENIIDESGMPKERFSAEFPKEGPSILRIQQVVRGDSAAYFCASSPMPGGSPGELFFGEGSRLTVL.

This clone was recorded only once. The chain employs TRBV18 and TRBJ2-1; 7 bases are a match to TRBD2. V lost 2 bases and J lost 5; bases outside the gene matches: 3. Germline CDR1 and CDR2: KGHSH and LQKENI. The CDR3 contains 14 residues. CDR3 nucleotide sequence: TGTGCCAGCTCACCAACTCTAGCGGACAATGAGCAGTTCTTC. Its protein product is CASSPTLADNEQFF.

The rearrangement uses TRBV19 and TRBJ1-6; 7 bases fit TRBD1. Germline values: CDR1 LNHDA, CDR2 SQIVND (reference sequence). V lost 5 bases, J lost 8 bases, and 9 bases stayed unmatched. This CDR3 spans 15 amino acids. CDR3 nucleotides: TGTGCCAGTAGTCCCGGCGGCAGGGGGTATTCACCCCTCCACTTT. Translated, it gives CASSPGGRGYSPLHF.

This rearrangement joins TRBV5-5 to TRBJ2-2; no firm D call. The germline gives CDR1 SGHKS, CDR2 YYEKEE (reference sequence). The V end lost 0 bases, the J end lost 7 bases, and 13 bases lay between the germline ends. The CDR3 runs 15 residues. The CDR3 loop is CASSLVQLAGGELFF. The CDR3 DNA reads TGTGCCAGCAGCTTGGTGCAACTTGCAGGCGGGGAGCTGTTTTTT. The whole variable domain, remainder taken from reference TRBV5-5 and TRBJ2-2, is DAGVTQSPTHLIKTRGQQVTLRCSPISGHKSVSWYQQVLGQGPQFIFQYYEKEERGRGNFPDRFSARQFPNYSSELNVNALLLGDSALYLCASSLVQLAGGELFFGEGSRLTVL.

This chain connects TRBV6-5 to TRBJ1-2; 12 nucleotides agree with TRBD1. The V gene end was trimmed by 6 bases and the J gene end by 7 bases; junction bases not matched to a gene: 6. The CDR3 runs 14 residues. Germline V lookup: CDR1 MNHEY, CDR2 SVGAGI. The CDR3: CASRRGQGAAGYTF. CDR3 sequence (DNA): TGTGCCAGCAGAAGGGGACAGGGGGCCGCTGGCTACACCTTC.

The chain joins TRBV28 to TRBJ1-2, with 10 bases that match TRBD1. Germline CDR1 and CDR2: MDHEN and SYDVKM. The CDR3 contains 13 residues. J gave up 8 bases and V 8 bases, and 8 bases lay outside the gene matches. The CDR3 spells CASRQGASWGYTF. CDR3 coding DNA: TGTGCCAGCCGACAGGGGGCATCATGGGGCTACACCTTC.

V usage is TRBV4-2 and J usage is TRBJ2-2; 7 bases are shared with TRBD2. Germline V CDR1 and CDR2: LGHNA, YNFKEQ. J gave up 0 bases and V 1 base, and 2 bases lay outside the gene matches. The CDR3 runs 16 residues. Here the CDR3 DNA reads TGTGCCAGCAGCCAAGCGAGCGGGGCGAACACCGGGGAGCTGTTTTTT. Its protein product is CASSQASGANTGELFF.

This clone turned up a few times. The V and J genes are TRBV4-1 and TRBJ2-7, with 10 bases lining up with TRBD2. The J segment lost 4 bases and the V segment lost 3 bases, leaving 9 bases of the junction unmatched. The CDR3 extends over 16 amino acids. Germline V gene data show CDR1 as MGHRA and CDR2 as YSYEKL. CDR3 sequence reads: CASSHLLTSGQYEQYF. CDR3 coding DNA: TGCGCCAGCAGCCACTTACTGACTAGCGGGCAATACGAGCAGTACTTC.

The V gene is TRBV2, the J gene TRBJ1-5, with TRBD1 identical over 8 bases. With V trimmed by 6 bases and J by 1 base, 5 bases remained unmatched. Germline loops: CDR1 SNHLY, CDR2 FYNNEI. CDR3 length equals 15 residues. For the CDR3, the DNA is TGTGCCAGCAGGGGGACAGGCCAGAGCAATCAGCCCCAGCATTTT. Translated, it gives CASRGTGQSNQPQHF.

The V gene is TRBV29-1, the J gene TRBJ1-2; D is undetermined. This CDR3 contains 15 residues. From germline, CDR1 is SQVTM and CDR2 ANQGSEA. V shed 6 bases and J shed 7 bases, with 24 bases lying between them. The CDR3 region is CSVAPGAQTYGGYTF. For the CDR3, the DNA is TGCAGCGTCGCCCCGGGAGCTCAAACATATGGTGGCTACACCTTC.

J is TRBJ1-6 and V is TRBV19, with TRBD1 matching 9 bases. Trimming removed 4 bases from V and 7 bases from J; junction bases left unmatched: 11. Looked up from germline, CDR1 is LNHDA and CDR2 is SQIVND (reference sequence). This CDR3 contains 17 residues. The CDR3 DNA reads TGTGCCAGTAGTAAGGGGACAGGGAGTCTTGGGAATTCACCCCTCCACTTT. It yields the protein CASSKGTGSLGNSPLHF.

V and J are TRBV10-3 and TRBJ2-7; 11 bases are shared with TRBD2. CDR1 ENHRY and CDR2 SYGVKD come from the germline V gene. The CDR3 has 17 residues. The CDR3 spells CAQTWGLAGGFTYEQYF. CDR3 in DNA: TGTGCGCAAACATGGGGGCTAGCGGGGGGATTTACCTACGAGCAGTACTTC.